This TCR beta chain was captured by sequencing in a study of cytomegalovirus exposure and HLA in healthy donors. Study-wide background: Earlier results showed approximately 110 million unique TCR beta sequences derived from 150 million to 200 million T cells.

To note about this clone: The antigen remains undetermined.

Primers included in the PCR were 60 Vbeta and 13 Jbeta primers. Sequenced by immunoSEQ multiplex PCR; TCRdb stores in-frame clones only, minus some. In total, the table holds approximately 72,000 clones. Findings and limits, study-wide: Researchers counted around 160 TCR beta chains as cytomegalovirus-associated. Exclusion applied to some V segments, including TRBV6-2 and TRBV6-3, as they were indistinguishable. Reported findings show TCR beta sequences accurately forecast HLA-A and HLA-B alleles in most subjects.

Germline lookup yields CDR1 SNHLY and CDR2 FYNNEI. The CDR3 extends over 14 amino acids. The ends lost 9 bases at V and 2 bases at J; junction bases unmatched: 6. Sequencing input: PBMCs. This receptor was taken from a woman aged 40 to 50 in good health and CMV-seropositive. The chain links TRBV2 to TRBJ1-2; 10 nucleotides align to TRBD1. The CDR3 sequence: CASAPGQGNYGYTF. The CDR3 coding sequence is TGTGCCAGTGCTCCGGGACAGGGGAACTATGGCTACACCTTC. Variable domain in full (rest from reference TRBV2 and TRBJ1-2): EPEVTQTPSHQVTQMGQEVILRCVPISNHLYFYWYRQILGQKVEFLVSFYNNEISEKSEIFDDQFSVERPDGSNFTLKIRSTKLEDSAMYFCASAPGQGNYGYTFGSGTRLTVV.